The text below deals with one T cell receptor beta chain. The data belong to a study of blood T cell repertoires in COVID-19. Study context: COVID-19 samples collected from the United States, Italy and Spain covered acute and convalescent phases. In each case, the material was cDNA or gDNA derived from T cells, B-cell-depleted T cells, or PBMCs.

Clones were sequenced by immunoSEQ multiplex PCR, and TCRdb holds only the in-frame ones, with some missing. The sample contains about 140,000 clones, about three quarters of which appear only once. This TCR was recovered from a woman of 80 years or more with active or convalescent COVID-19. Sequencing used peripheral blood.

This CDR3 reads CASSLSGTGHNYGYTF. CDR3 coding DNA: TGTGCCAGCAGTTTATCCGGGACAGGGCACAACTATGGCTACACCTTC. The chain uses TRBV28 and TRBJ1-2; 9 bases line up with TRBD1. Germline V gene sequence: CDR1 MDHEN, CDR2 SYDVKM. The ends lost 1 base at V and 2 bases at J; junction bases unmatched: 5. The CDR3 covers 16 residues.